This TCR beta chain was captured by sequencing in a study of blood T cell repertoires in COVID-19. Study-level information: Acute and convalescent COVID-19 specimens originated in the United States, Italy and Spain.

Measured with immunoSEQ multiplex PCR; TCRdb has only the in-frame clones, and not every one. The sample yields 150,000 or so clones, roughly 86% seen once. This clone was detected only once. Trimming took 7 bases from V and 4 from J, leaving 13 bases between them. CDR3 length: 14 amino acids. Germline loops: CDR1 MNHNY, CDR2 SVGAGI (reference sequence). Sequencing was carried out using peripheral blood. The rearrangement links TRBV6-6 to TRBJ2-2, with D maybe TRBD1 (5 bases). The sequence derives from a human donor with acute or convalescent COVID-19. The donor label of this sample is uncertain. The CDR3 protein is CASTKGVGTGELFF. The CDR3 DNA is TGTGCCAGCACCAAAGGGGTGGGCACCGGGGAGCTGTTTTTT.